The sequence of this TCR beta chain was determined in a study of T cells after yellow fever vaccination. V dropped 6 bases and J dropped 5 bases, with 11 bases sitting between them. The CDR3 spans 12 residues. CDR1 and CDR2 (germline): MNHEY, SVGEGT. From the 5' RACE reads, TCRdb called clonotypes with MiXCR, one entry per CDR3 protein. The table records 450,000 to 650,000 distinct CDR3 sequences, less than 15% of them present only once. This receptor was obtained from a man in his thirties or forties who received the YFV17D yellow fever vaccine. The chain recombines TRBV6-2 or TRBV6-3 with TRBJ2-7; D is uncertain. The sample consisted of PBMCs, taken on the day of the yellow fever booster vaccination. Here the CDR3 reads CASSPMWNEQYF. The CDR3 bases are TGTGCCAGCAGCCCCATGTGGAACGAGCAGTACTTC.